This record covers a single T cell receptor (beta chain). The record originates from a study of blood T cell repertoires in COVID-19. Study at large: Sites across the United States, Italy and Spain contributed samples from acute and convalescent COVID-19. The analysed material was cDNA or gDNA that came from T cells, B-cell-depleted T cells, or PBMCs.

CDR3 length equals 12 residues. Between the trimmed V and J ends, which lost 5 bases and 4 bases, there was a span of 9 bases. Germline V lookup: CDR1 SGHNT, CDR2 YENEEA. Authors' methods: Nucleated cell number was recorded as an estimate derived from reference gene primer amplification. The repertoire was sequenced with immunoSEQ multiplex PCR; TCRdb's copy has only in-frame clones and lacks some. Clone size and V and J calls were adopted from that table, with D and trimming inferred from the DNA. The table records roughly 140,000 clones, around 80% of them present only once. The chain carries TRBV11-3 and TRBJ2-7; weak D call: TRBD1 (5 bases). This clonotype was obtained from a man between 65 and 80 years old who had recovered from COVID-19. Specimen: peripheral blood. The CDR3 DNA reads as TGTGCCAGCAGCAAACAGGATTACGAGCAGTACTTC. Translating gives CASSKQDYEQYF.